Listed here is a single TCR beta chain. Its antigen remains unidentified. The data belong to a study of cytomegalovirus exposure and HLA in healthy donors. The donors (healthy individuals) were bone marrow donors. Study observations and caveats: TCR beta V segments were, for the most part, productive about 87% or about 30% of the time in an earlier analysis. In a later analysis, TCR beta V- and J-gene trimming showed a link to a missense DCLRE1C variant.

Primers included in the PCR were 60 Vbeta and 13 Jbeta primers. The data were produced by immunoSEQ multiplex PCR, yet TCRdb's version contains in-frame clones alone and is incomplete. The table has under 150,000 clones, 65% to 85% seen once. The CDR3 is 14 residues long. Germline V gene lookup returns CDR1 MNHEY and CDR2 SVGAGI. V was clipped by 5 bases and J by 6 bases; unmatched bases: 7. The receptor's source is a male donor in good health and CMV-seronegative. This sequence joins TRBV6-5 and TRBJ1-5, with 7 nucleotides matching TRBD1. Sequenced material: PBMCs. The CDR3 nucleotides are TGTGCCAGCAGTCGCGACAGGGCTTTTCAGCCCCAGCATTTT. Amino acids: CASSRDRAFQPQHF.